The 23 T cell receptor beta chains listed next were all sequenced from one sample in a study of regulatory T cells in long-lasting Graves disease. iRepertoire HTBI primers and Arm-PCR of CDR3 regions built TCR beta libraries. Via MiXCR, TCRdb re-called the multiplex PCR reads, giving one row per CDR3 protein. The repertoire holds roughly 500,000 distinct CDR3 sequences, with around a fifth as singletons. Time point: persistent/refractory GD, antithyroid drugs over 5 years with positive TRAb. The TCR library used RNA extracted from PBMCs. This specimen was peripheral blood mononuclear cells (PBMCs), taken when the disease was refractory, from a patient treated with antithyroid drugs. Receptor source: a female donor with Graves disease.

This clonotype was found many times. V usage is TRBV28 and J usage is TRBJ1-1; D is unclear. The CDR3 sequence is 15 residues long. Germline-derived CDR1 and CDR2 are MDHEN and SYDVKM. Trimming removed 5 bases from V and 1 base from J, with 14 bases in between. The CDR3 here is CASSPRGEANTEAFF. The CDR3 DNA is TGTGCCAGCAGTCCCCGGGGTGAGGCGAACACTGAAGCTTTCTTT.

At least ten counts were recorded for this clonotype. The chain's CDR3 is CSVWGGSNTEAFF. The CDR3, as DNA: TGCAGCGTTTGGGGCGGGTCGAACACTGAAGCTTTCTTT. The chain joins TRBV29-1 to TRBJ1-1, with D tentatively TRBD1 (5 bases). CDR3 length: 13 residues. Trimming removed 5 bases at V and 1 base at J, with 11 bases between. Germline lookup yields CDR1 SQVTM and CDR2 ANQGSEA.

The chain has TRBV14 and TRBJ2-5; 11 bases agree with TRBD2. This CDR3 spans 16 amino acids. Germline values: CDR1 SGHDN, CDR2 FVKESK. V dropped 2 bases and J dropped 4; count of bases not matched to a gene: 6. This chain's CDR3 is CASSQRRTSGGETQYF. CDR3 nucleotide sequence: TGTGCCAGCAGCCAACGACGTACTAGCGGGGGAGAGACCCAGTACTTC.

The chain's CDR3 is CASSQDGTGGVQGETQYF. In DNA form, the CDR3 reads TGCGCCAGCAGCCAAGATGGGACAGGGGGGGTACAAGGAGAGACCCAGTACTTC. V and J are TRBV4-1 and TRBJ2-5; TRBD1 aligns across 11 bases. J lost 4 bases, V lost 0 bases, and 10 bases had no gene match. The CDR3 has 18 amino acids. The germline V gene has CDR1 MGHRA and CDR2 YSYEKL.

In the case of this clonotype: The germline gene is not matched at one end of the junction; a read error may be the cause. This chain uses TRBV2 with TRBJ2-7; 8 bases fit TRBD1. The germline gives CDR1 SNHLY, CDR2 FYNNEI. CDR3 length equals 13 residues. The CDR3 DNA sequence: TGCGCCAGCAGGGCCGGGACAGGAAACGAGCAGTACTTC. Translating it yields CASRAGTGNEQYF.

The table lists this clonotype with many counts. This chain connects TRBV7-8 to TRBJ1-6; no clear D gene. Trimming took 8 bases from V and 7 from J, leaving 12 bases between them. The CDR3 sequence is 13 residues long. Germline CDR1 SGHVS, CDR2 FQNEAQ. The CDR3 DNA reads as TGTGCCAGCCCCCAGAGGAGCAATTCACCCCTCCACTTT. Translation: CASPQRSNSPLHF.

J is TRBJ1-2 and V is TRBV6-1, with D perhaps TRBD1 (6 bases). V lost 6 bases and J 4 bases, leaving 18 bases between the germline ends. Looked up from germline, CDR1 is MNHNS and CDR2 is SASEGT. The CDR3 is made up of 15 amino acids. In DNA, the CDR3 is TGTGCCAGCAGAATCGCAGGGGCCGATATCTATGGCTACACCTTC. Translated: CASRIAGADIYGYTF.

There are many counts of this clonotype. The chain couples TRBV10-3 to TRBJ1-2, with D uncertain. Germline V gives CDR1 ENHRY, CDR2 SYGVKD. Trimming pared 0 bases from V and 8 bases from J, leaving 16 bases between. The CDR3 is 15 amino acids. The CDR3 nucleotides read TGTGCCATCAGTGAGTCGGTCGAAGGCCCTAGAGGCTACACCTTC. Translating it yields CAISESVEGPRGYTF.

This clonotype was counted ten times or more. In DNA form, the CDR3 reads TGTGCCAGCAGTTCGCCTCAGGGGTTCAGTTCACCCCTCCACTTT. Encoded protein: CASSSPQGFSSPLHF. The chain carries TRBV28 and TRBJ1-6; D is perhaps TRBD1 (6 bases). The CDR3 runs to 15 residues. With 4 bases removed from V and 9 bases from J, the gap between germline ends came to 16 bases. Germline CDR1 MDHEN, CDR2 SYDVKM.

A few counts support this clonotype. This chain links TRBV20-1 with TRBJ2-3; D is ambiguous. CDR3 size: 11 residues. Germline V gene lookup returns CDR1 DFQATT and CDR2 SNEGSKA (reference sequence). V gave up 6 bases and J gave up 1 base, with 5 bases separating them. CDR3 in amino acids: CSARRTDTQYF. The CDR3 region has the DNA TGCAGTGCCAGGCGCACAGATACGCAGTATTTT.

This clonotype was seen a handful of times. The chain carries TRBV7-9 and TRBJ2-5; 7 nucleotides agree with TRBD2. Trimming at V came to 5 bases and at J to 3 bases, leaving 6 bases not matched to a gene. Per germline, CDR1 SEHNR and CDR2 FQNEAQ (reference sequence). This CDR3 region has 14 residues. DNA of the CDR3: TGTGCCAGCAGCACCTCTAGCGGAGAAGAGACCCAGTACTTC. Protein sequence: CASSTSSGEETQYF.

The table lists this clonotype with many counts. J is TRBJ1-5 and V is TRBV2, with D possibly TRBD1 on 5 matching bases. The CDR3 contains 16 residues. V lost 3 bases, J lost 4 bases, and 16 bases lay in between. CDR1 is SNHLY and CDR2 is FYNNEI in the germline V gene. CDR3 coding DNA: TGTGCCAGCAGTGATCTGACAGACCCTTCAAATCAGCCCCAGCATTTT. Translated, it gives CASSDLTDPSNQPQHF.

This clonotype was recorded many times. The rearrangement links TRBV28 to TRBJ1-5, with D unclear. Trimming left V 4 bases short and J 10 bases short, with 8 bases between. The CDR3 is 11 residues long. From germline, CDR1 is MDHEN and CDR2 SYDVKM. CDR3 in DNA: TGTGCCAGCAGTTCGGGTGAACCCCAGCATTTT. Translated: CASSSGEPQHF.

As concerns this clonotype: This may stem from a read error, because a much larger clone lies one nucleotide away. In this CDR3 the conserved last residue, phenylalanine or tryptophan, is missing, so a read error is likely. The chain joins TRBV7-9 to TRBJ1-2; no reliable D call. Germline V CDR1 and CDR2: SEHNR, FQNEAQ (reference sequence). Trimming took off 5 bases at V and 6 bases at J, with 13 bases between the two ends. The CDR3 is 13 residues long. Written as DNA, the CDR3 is TGTGCCAGCAGCCCGAATGTACACCATGGCTACACCCTC. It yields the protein CASSPNVHHGYTL.

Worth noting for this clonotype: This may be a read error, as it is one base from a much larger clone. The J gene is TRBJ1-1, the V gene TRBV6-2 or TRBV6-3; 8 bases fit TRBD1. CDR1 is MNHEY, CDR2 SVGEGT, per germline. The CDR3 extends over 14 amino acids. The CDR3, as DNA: TGTGCCAGCTGCAGCGGACAGGGCGGGACTGGAGCTTTCTTT. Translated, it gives CASCSGQGGTGAFF.

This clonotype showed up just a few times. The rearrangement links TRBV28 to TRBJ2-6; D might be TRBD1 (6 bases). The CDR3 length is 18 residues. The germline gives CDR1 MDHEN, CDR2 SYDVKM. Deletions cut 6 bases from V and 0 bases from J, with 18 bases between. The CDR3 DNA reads TGTGCCAGCAGCTCAAGACGACAGGAGGTCTCTGGGGCCAACGTCCTGACTTTC. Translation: CASSSRRQEVSGANVLTF.

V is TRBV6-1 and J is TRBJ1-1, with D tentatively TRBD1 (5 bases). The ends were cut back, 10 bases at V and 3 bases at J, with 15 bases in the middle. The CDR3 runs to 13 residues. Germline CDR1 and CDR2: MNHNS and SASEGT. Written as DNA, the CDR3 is TGTGCCACAAAGGGGAACCTAGACACTGAAGCTTTCTTT. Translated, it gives CATKGNLDTEAFF.

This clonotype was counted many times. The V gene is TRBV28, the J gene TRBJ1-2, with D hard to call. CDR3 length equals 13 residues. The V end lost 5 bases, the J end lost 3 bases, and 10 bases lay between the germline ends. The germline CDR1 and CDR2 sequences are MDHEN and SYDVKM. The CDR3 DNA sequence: TGTGCCAGCAGTCCCGAGAACGACTATGGCTACACCTTC. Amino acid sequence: CASSPENDYGYTF.

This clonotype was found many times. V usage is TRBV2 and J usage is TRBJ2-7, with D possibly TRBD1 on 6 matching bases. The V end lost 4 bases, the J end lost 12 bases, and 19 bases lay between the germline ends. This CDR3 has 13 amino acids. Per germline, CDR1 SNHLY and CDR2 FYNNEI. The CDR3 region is CASSVIREGVGYF. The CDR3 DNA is TGTGCCAGCAGTGTCATACGCGAGGGGGTGGGGTACTTC.

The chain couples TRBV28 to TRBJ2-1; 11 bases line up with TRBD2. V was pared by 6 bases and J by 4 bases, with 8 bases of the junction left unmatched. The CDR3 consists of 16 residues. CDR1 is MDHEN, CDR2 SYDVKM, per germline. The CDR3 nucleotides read TGTGCCAGCAGCCGACTCCTAGCGGGAGGATACAATGAGCAGTTCTTC. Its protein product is CASSRLLAGGYNEQFF.

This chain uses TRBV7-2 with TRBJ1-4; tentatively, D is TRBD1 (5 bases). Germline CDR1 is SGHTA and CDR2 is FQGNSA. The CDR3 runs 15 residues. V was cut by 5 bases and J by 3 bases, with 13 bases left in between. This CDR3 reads CASSQRGGSNEKLFF. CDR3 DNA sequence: TGTGCCAGCAGCCAACGGGGGGGATCTAATGAAAAACTGTTTTTT. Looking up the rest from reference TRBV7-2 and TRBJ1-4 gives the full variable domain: GAGVSQSPSNKVTEKGKDVELRCDPISGHTALYWYRQSLGQGLEFLIYFQGNSAPDKSGLPSDRFSAERTGGSVSTLTIQRTQQEDSAVYLCASSQRGGSNEKLFFGSGTQLSVL.

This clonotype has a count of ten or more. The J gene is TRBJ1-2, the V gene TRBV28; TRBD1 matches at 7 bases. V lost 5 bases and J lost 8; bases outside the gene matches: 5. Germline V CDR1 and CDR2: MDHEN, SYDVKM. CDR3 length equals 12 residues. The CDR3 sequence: CASSLTGIGYTF. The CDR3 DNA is TGTGCCAGCAGTCTGACAGGGATCGGCTACACCTTC.

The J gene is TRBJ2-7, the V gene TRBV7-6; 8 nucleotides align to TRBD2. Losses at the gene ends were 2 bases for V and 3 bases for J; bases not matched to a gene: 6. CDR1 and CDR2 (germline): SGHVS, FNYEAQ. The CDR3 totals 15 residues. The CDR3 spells CASSLFTSGSYEQYF. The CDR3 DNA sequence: TGTGCCAGCAGCTTATTTACTAGCGGAAGCTACGAGCAGTACTTC. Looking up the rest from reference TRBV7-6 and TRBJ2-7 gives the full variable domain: GAGVSQSPRYKVTKRGQDVALRCDPISGHVSLYWYRQALGQGPEFLTYFNYEAQQDKSGLPNDRFSAERPEGSISTLTIQRTEQRDSAMYRCASSLFTSGSYEQYFGPGTRLTVT.